These 12 T cell receptor beta chains were all obtained from the same sample, sequenced in a study of radiation and T cells in renal cell carcinoma. The table came from immunoSEQ multiplex PCR; TCRdb's copy has only in-frame clones and leaves some out. The table records 130,000 to 150,000 clones, over 75% of them present only once. Noted time point: baseline pretreatment blood. Documented treatment: 15 Gy SBRT to primary tumor, nephrectomy 4 weeks later. This specimen consisted of blood, obtained from a patient whose treatment included radiotherapy and nephrectomy. The receptors derive from a woman between 50 and 59 years old with renal cell carcinoma.

Note on this clone: Other nucleotide sequences in the sample specify the same CDR3. The DNA for the CDR3 is TGTGCCAGTAGTATCGGACAGGGAAGCTCCTATAATTCACCCCTCCACTTT. It specifies CASSIGQGSSYNSPLHF. The V call is TRBV19, the J call TRBJ1-6, with 8 positions matching TRBD1. V shed 3 bases, J shed 0 bases, and the junction held 4 bases outside the gene matches. Germline lookup yields CDR1 LNHDA and CDR2 SQIVND (reference sequence). This CDR3 is built from 17 residues.

The chain links TRBV2 to TRBJ2-3; 8 bases fit TRBD2. The CDR3 covers 16 residues. V gave up 6 bases and J gave up 1 base; unmatched junction bases: 9. CDR1 and CDR2 from the germline V gene are SNHLY and FYNNEI. This CDR3 is CASRGGLDSGTDTQYF. CDR3 bases: TGTGCCAGCAGGGGGGGACTAGACTCGGGCACAGATACGCAGTATTTT.

This chain connects TRBV9 to TRBJ1-2; 7 positions match TRBD1. Germline CDR1 reads SGDLS; CDR2 reads YYNGEE. The V and J ends lost 4 bases and 4 bases, in that order; junction bases with no gene match: 7. CDR3 length equals 14 residues. DNA of the CDR3: TGTGCCAGCAGCCGAACCGGGACAGTCTATGGCTACACCTTC. Translation: CASSRTGTVYGYTF.

This clone was detected only a few times. The chain recombines TRBV7-9 with TRBJ1-5; possible D gene TRBD1, 6 bases. The CDR3 totals 14 residues. Germline lookup yields CDR1 SEHNR and CDR2 FQNEAQ (reference sequence). Trimming removed 9 bases at V and 3 bases at J, with 15 bases between. The chain's CDR3 is CASSQGRDNQPQHF. The CDR3 region has the DNA TGTGCCAGTTCACAGGGCCGGGACAATCAGCCCCAGCATTTT.

CDR3 DNA sequence: TGTGCCAGCTCACCACCCACGGGGTCAAGAGGGGAAAAACTGTTTTTT. Translating gives CASSPPTGSRGEKLFF. The J gene is TRBJ1-4, the V gene TRBV18; no definite D call. The CDR3 totals 16 residues. Germline CDR1 reads KGHSH; CDR2 reads LQKENI. Trimming removed 0 bases from V and 8 bases from J, with 16 bases in between.

V usage is TRBV10-3 and J usage is TRBJ1-2; D is perhaps TRBD1 (5 bases). This CDR3 is 14 amino acids long. The germline V and J ends were trimmed by 10 bases and 5 bases, with 20 bases remaining between them. Germline V lookup: CDR1 ENHRY, CDR2 SYGVKD. This CDR3 reads CATMAPGTRYGYTF. In DNA form, the CDR3 reads TGTGCCACCATGGCCCCCGGGACCCGGTATGGCTACACCTTC.

This clone was seen only once. The chain combines TRBV2 with TRBJ2-5; 8 nucleotides align to TRBD2. After removal of 8 bases from V and 5 bases from J, the junction contained 4 bases not matched to a gene. Looked up from germline, CDR1 is SNHLY and CDR2 is FYNNEI. The CDR3 has 12 amino acids. The CDR3 here is CASRGGWETQYF. In DNA, the CDR3 is TGTGCCAGCCGGGGGGGCTGGGAGACCCAGTACTTC.

The gene calls are TRBV7-9 and TRBJ2-5, with no clear D. Trimming removed 3 bases at V and 5 bases at J, with 13 bases between. This CDR3 contains 14 residues. The germline V gene encodes CDR1 SEHNR and CDR2 FQNEAQ (reference sequence). The CDR3 loop is CASSFAAGAETQYF. The CDR3 coding sequence is TGTGCCAGCAGCTTTGCGGCAGGCGCGGAGACCCAGTACTTC.

V is TRBV29-1 and J is TRBJ2-7, with D unclear. Germline lookup yields CDR1 SQVTM and CDR2 ANQGSEA. The V and J ends lost 4 bases and 0 bases respectively, with 7 bases between them. This CDR3 has 12 amino acids. The CDR3 DNA sequence: TGCAGCGTTGTCACCTTCTCCTACGAGCAGTACTTC. It specifies CSVVTFSYEQYF.

The V gene is TRBV18, the J gene TRBJ2-3; D unresolved. The CDR3 loop spans 14 amino acids. Trimming left V 6 bases short and J 6 bases short, with 16 bases between. Germline CDR1 KGHSH, CDR2 LQKENI. Here the CDR3 reads CASSPPWGMDTQYF. In DNA form, the CDR3 reads TGTGCCAGCTCTCCTCCTTGGGGTATGGATACGCAGTATTTT.

This clone has just one count. The chain uses TRBV28 and TRBJ2-3, with D unresolved. Germline V gene data show CDR1 as MDHEN and CDR2 as SYDVKM. Deletions cut 3 bases from V and 3 bases from J, with 19 bases between. This CDR3 has 17 amino acids. The CDR3 sequence is CASSFFPDESWTDTQYF. CDR3 DNA: TGTGCCAGCAGTTTTTTCCCCGACGAGAGCTGGACAGATACGCAGTATTTT.

The chain recombines TRBV12-5 with TRBJ2-7, with D unclear. The germline CDR1 and CDR2 sequences are LGHNT and FRNRAP. The CDR3 is 14 amino acids. Trimming shortened V by 7 bases and J by 1 base, and 14 bases separated the two germline ends. The CDR3, as DNA: TGTGCTAGTGCCACCGGGCTCGGGTCCTACGAGCAGTACTTC. It specifies CASATGLGSYEQYF.